This entry concerns a single T cell receptor beta chain. Its cognate antigen is unknown. The entry originates in a study of T cell responses to AZD1222 COVID-19 vaccine. Study-wide findings and caveats: Once two AZD1222 doses were given, Spike-specific TCR breadth and depth went up.

The CDR3 runs 16 residues. V shed 1 base, J shed 4 bases, and the junction held 8 bases outside the gene matches. Germline lookup yields CDR1 SNHLY and CDR2 FYNNEI. Some clones are missing from TCRdb's copy, which holds only in-frame ones; the method was immunoSEQ multiplex PCR. This sample carries tens of thousands of clones, 90% of them seen once, and the ten largest clones take approximately 5%. The chain has TRBV2 and TRBJ2-5; 8 nucleotides align to TRBD2. Sequenced material: peripheral blood, taken 28 days after the second AZD1222 dose. This receptor was identified in an adult who received the AZD1222 COVID-19 vaccine. In DNA, the CDR3 is TGTGCCAGCAGTGAAGTCCGGGGGGGCCTGGGAGAGACCCAGTACTTC. It translates to CASSEVRGGLGETQYF.